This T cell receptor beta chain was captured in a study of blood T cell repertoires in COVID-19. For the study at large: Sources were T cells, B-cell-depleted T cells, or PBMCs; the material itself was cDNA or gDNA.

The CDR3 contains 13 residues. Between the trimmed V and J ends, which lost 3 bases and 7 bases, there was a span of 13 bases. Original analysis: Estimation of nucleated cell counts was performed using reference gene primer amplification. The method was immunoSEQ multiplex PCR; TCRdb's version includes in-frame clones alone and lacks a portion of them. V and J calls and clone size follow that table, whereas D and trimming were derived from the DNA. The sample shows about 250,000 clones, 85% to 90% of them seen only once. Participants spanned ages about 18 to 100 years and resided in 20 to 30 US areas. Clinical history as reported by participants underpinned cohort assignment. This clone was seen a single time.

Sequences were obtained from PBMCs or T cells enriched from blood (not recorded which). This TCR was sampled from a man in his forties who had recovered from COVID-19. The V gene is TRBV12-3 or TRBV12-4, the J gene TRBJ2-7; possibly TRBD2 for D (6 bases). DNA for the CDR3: TGTGCCAGCAGTTTCCTTGTGGGAGGTGAGCAGTACTTC. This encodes CASSFLVGGEQYF.